These 27 T cell receptor gamma chains were all obtained from the same sample, sequenced in a study of Vδ1+ human thymocytes. General study results and limits: Thymic TRG and TRD repertoires appeared highly polyclonal.

Extracted RNA was reverse transcribed into cDNA. CDR3 amplicons came from multiplex PCR with pooled V-gene forward and constant-region reverse primers. TCRdb re-processed the multiplex PCR reads via CATT. Of 20,000 to 25,000 gamma-chain clones in the sample, around 15% were seen once. Antigens of these TCRs are unknown. The sequenced sample consisted of Vdelta1+ gamma-delta thymocytes from the thymus. The subset: FACS-sorted CD3+ TCRalphabeta- TCRVdelta1+ TCRVdelta2- thymocytes. The receptors here all came from a child under two years old who had congenital heart surgery.

The rearrangement joins TRGV2 to TRGJP2. This CDR3 region has 14 residues. With 0 bases clipped from V and 6 bases from J, the junction kept 4 bases outside the gene matches. CDR1 is EGSNGY, CDR2 YDSYNSKV, per germline. CDR3 sequence (DNA): TGTGCCACCTGGGACGGGGATTGTGATTGGATCAAGACGTTT. It encodes CATWDGDCDWIKTF.

This clone appeared a few times. The chain employs TRGV4 and TRGJ1 or TRGJ2. V lost 4 bases and J lost 3; bases outside the gene matches: 9. The CDR3 is made up of 14 amino acids. Germline V gene sequence: CDR1 EGSTGY, CDR2 YDSYTSSV. CDR3 nucleotides: TGTGCCACCTGGGAGCCCCGACTTTATTATAAGAAACTCTTT. Amino acids: CATWEPRLYYKKLF.

Worth noting for this clone: Additional DNA sequences in this sample encode the identical CDR3. The chain uses TRGV9 and TRGJ1 or TRGJ2. The V segment lost 1 base and the J segment 1 base; nucleotides outside the gene matches: 4. This CDR3 spans 14 amino acids. Germline V lookup: CDR1 GITISATS, CDR2 ISYDGTV (reference sequence). The CDR3 protein is CALWEVLNYYKKLF. CDR3 coding DNA: TGTGCCTTGTGGGAGGTCCTCAATTATTATAAGAAACTCTTT.

This clone came up a few times. The chain recombines TRGV4 with TRGJ1 or TRGJ2. Per the germline V gene, CDR1 is EGSTGY and CDR2 is YDSYTSSV. The V segment lost 6 bases and the J segment 7 bases; nucleotides outside the gene matches: 15. The CDR3 extends over 14 amino acids. Written as DNA, the CDR3 is TGTGCCACCTGGAAGGGAAAAGCCTCCTATAAGAAACTCTTT. Protein product: CATWKGKASYKKLF.

This clone is labeled large. The sample contains more than one DNA sequence encoding this CDR3. V gene TRGV9 combines with J gene TRGJ1 or TRGJ2. V lost 0 bases to trimming and J lost 2 bases; unmatched junction nucleotides: 1. This CDR3 contains 13 residues. Germline CDR1 reads GITISATS; CDR2 reads ISYDGTV (reference sequence). In DNA form, the CDR3 reads TGTGCCTTGTGGGAGGTGCATTATTATAAGAAACTCTTT. Its translation is CALWEVHYYKKLF.

This clone came up a few times. The J gene is TRGJ1 or TRGJ2, the V gene TRGV3. CDR1 and CDR2 from the germline V gene are VTNTFY and YDVSTARD (reference sequence). The CDR3 contains 15 residues. Trimming removed 1 base from V and 3 bases from J; junction bases left unmatched: 9. The CDR3 spells CATWDRHISYYKKLF. The CDR3 nucleotides read TGTGCCACCTGGGACAGACATATAAGTTATTATAAGAAACTCTTT.

J is TRGJP and V is TRGV5. The trim removed 0 bases at V and 7 bases at J, leaving 9 bases unmatched. The CDR3 contains 18 residues. Germline CDR1 reads VINAFY; CDR2 reads YDVSNSKD. Written as DNA, the CDR3 is TGTGCCACCTGGGACAGGCTCCCAGGCGAGTTGGGCAAAAAAATCAAGGTATTT. Amino acids: CATWDRLPGELGKKIKVF.

This clone has just a few counts. Other nucleotide sequences in the sample specify the same CDR3. The chain carries TRGV8 and TRGJP1. Germline V gene data show CDR1 as VENAVY and CDR2 as YDSYNSRV. This CDR3 is built from 14 residues. Trimming took 2 bases from V and 2 from J; bases not matched to a gene: 2. The CDR3, as DNA: TGTGCCACCTGGGATACGACCACTGGTTGGTTCAAGATATTT. Its protein is CATWDTTTGWFKIF.

This clone was recorded a few times. The chain employs TRGV4 and TRGJP2. CDR1 and CDR2 (germline): EGSTGY, YDSYTSSV. J lost 0 bases, V lost 5 bases, and 15 bases had no gene match. The CDR3 sequence is 18 residues long. In DNA, the CDR3 is TGTGCCACCTGGGCCCCCCTTACCTCATATAGTAGTGATTGGATCAAGACGTTT. It yields the protein CATWAPLTSYSSDWIKTF.

The chain combines TRGV8 with TRGJP1. The germline CDR1 and CDR2 sequences are VENAVY and YDSYNSRV. This CDR3 comprises 13 residues. Trimming took 5 bases from V and 2 from J; bases not matched to a gene: 2. CDR3 amino acids: CATWVTTGWFKIF. The CDR3 nucleotides are TGTGCCACCTGGGTAACCACTGGTTGGTTCAAGATATTT.

This rearrangement joins TRGV4 to TRGJ1 or TRGJ2. The CDR3 sequence is 12 residues long. With V trimmed by 6 bases and J by 6 bases, 8 bases remained unmatched. The V gene's germline CDR1 is EGSTGY and CDR2 YDSYTSSV. The CDR3 loop is CATWNMGYKKLF. The CDR3 nucleotides are TGTGCCACCTGGAATATGGGTTATAAGAAACTCTTT.

This rearrangement joins TRGV4 to TRGJ1 or TRGJ2. The germline V gene has CDR1 EGSTGY and CDR2 YDSYTSSV. With 8 bases clipped from V and 3 bases from J, the junction kept 13 bases outside the gene matches. CDR3 length: 14 amino acids. For the CDR3, the DNA is TGTGCCACCTTTGGTCTAGGGTCTTATTATAAGAAACTCTTT. Its protein product is CATFGLGSYYKKLF.

About this clone: One junction end does not reproduce the germline sequence, and a read error may be involved. Different DNA sequences within this sample yield the same CDR3. The chain is built from TRGV4 and TRGJP2. This CDR3 spans 15 amino acids. Germline V gene sequence: CDR1 EGSTGY, CDR2 YDSYTSSV. The CDR3 DNA follows: TGTGCCACCTGGAATGGGTATAGTAGTGATTGGATCAAGACGTTT. It specifies CATWNGYSSDWIKTF.

The V call is TRGV2, the J call TRGJP2. J lost 9 bases, V lost 7 bases, and 2 bases had no gene match. The CDR3 sequence is 10 residues long. The germline V gene has CDR1 EGSNGY and CDR2 YDSYNSKV. CDR3 in DNA: TGTGCCACCTGCCATTGGATCAAGACGTTT. It yields the protein CATCHWIKTF.

This clone was counted a few times. J is TRGJ1 or TRGJ2 and V is TRGV9. The CDR3 is 12 amino acids. V lost 6 bases, J lost 7 bases, and 9 bases stayed unmatched. The V gene's germline CDR1 is GITISATS and CDR2 ISYDGTV (reference sequence). The CDR3, as DNA: TGTGCCTTGTGGAGGCCTGGGTATAAGAAACTCTTT. Its protein product is CALWRPGYKKLF.

The chain has TRGV8 and TRGJ1 or TRGJ2. The CDR3 is made up of 14 amino acids. With V trimmed by 2 bases and J by 1 base, 5 bases remained unmatched. Per the germline V gene, CDR1 is VENAVY and CDR2 is YDSYNSRV. CDR3: CATWDKRNYYKKLF. The CDR3 DNA reads as TGTGCCACCTGGGATAAGAGAAATTATTATAAGAAACTCTTT.

This clone was seen a few times. The V and J genes are TRGV8 and TRGJP2. This CDR3 has 14 amino acids. Trimming cost V 3 bases and J 4 bases; bases outside gene matches: 5. Germline values: CDR1 VENAVY, CDR2 YDSYNSRV. This chain's CDR3 is CATWDGLSDWIKTF. The CDR3 DNA is TGTGCCACCTGGGATGGACTTAGTGATTGGATCAAGACGTTT.

This clone has a handful of counts. V is TRGV3 and J is TRGJ1 or TRGJ2. The CDR3 runs to 16 residues. Trimming at V came to 0 bases and at J to 0 bases, leaving 8 bases not matched to a gene. The germline V gene has CDR1 VTNTFY and CDR2 YDVSTARD (reference sequence). CDR3 nucleotides: TGTGCCACCTGGGACAGGCCTGCTTCGAATTATTATAAGAAACTCTTT. This sequence encodes CATWDRPASNYYKKLF.

This chain joins TRGV4 and TRGJ1 or TRGJ2. The CDR3 spans 13 residues. The trim removed 6 bases at V and 5 bases at J, leaving 10 bases unmatched. The germline gives CDR1 EGSTGY, CDR2 YDSYTSSV. CDR3 amino acids: CATWNAEHYKKLF. The CDR3, as DNA: TGTGCCACCTGGAATGCGGAGCATTATAAGAAACTCTTT.

This clone has only a few counts. The V call is TRGV9, the J call TRGJ1 or TRGJ2. The germline V gene has CDR1 GITISATS and CDR2 ISYDGTV (reference sequence). This CDR3 has 14 amino acids. The trim removed 2 bases at V and 3 bases at J, leaving 7 bases unmatched. The DNA for the CDR3 is TGTGCCTTGTGGGAGGCGGGCTTTTATTATAAGAAACTCTTT. This gives the protein CALWEAGFYYKKLF.

J is TRGJ1 or TRGJ2 and V is TRGV8. Germline trimming cut 4 bases from V and 6 bases from J; bases unmatched to any gene: 9. The CDR3 loop spans 13 amino acids. The germline CDR1 and CDR2 sequences are VENAVY and YDSYNSRV. The CDR3, as DNA: TGTGCCACCTGGGACGGGCACCGTTATAAGAAACTCTTT. Encoded protein: CATWDGHRYKKLF.

The chain is built from TRGV8 and TRGJ1 or TRGJ2. The CDR3 has 14 residues. Trimming took 4 bases from V and 0 from J; bases not matched to a gene: 6. CDR1 is VENAVY, CDR2 YDSYNSRV, per germline. The CDR3 DNA follows: TGTGCCACCTGGGACTTTTCGAATTATTATAAGAAACTCTTT. Encoded protein: CATWDFSNYYKKLF.

A note on this clone: The same CDR3 is also encoded by other DNA sequences in this sample. The chain carries TRGV4 and TRGJ1 or TRGJ2. CDR3 length: 12 residues. The V gene end was trimmed by 6 bases and the J gene end by 4 bases; junction bases not matched to a gene: 6. CDR1 is EGSTGY and CDR2 is YDSYTSSV in the germline V gene. CDR3 in amino acids: CATWTPYYKKLF. In DNA form, the CDR3 reads TGTGCCACCTGGACTCCATATTATAAGAAACTCTTT.

The V and J genes are TRGV9 and TRGJ1 or TRGJ2. CDR3 size: 11 residues. In germline, CDR1 is GITISATS, CDR2 ISYDGTV (reference sequence). The junction had 6 bases not matched to a gene; V was cut back by 5 bases and J by 8 bases. CDR3 sequence: CALWVFDKKLF. CDR3 bases: TGTGCCTTGTGGGTTTTTGATAAGAAACTCTTT.

The rearrangement links TRGV5 to TRGJ1 or TRGJ2. The CDR3 extends over 13 amino acids. CDR1 and CDR2 (germline): VINAFY, YDVSNSKD. J gave up 4 bases and V 6 bases, and 9 bases lay outside the gene matches. CDR3 sequence reads: CATWSSRYYKKLF. For the CDR3, the DNA is TGTGCCACCTGGTCTAGTAGGTATTATAAGAAACTCTTT.

This clone was observed a few times. This chain joins TRGV2 and TRGJ1 or TRGJ2. V shed 0 bases and J 8 bases; nucleotides not matched to a gene: 7. Germline CDR1 is EGSNGY and CDR2 is YDSYNSKV. The CDR3 is 13 residues long. The CDR3 DNA reads TGTGCCACCTGGGACGGGCCCGGCAATAAGAAACTCTTT. It encodes CATWDGPGNKKLF.

As to this clone: The junction shows a germline mismatch at one end, possibly a read error. The chain uses TRGV3 and TRGJ1 or TRGJ2. This CDR3 region has 13 residues. The germline CDR1 and CDR2 sequences are VTNTFY and YDVSTARD (reference sequence). The CDR3 here is CATWGRLEYKKLF. As DNA, the CDR3 is TGTGCCACCTGGGGCAGGCTAGAGTATAAGAAACTCTTT.